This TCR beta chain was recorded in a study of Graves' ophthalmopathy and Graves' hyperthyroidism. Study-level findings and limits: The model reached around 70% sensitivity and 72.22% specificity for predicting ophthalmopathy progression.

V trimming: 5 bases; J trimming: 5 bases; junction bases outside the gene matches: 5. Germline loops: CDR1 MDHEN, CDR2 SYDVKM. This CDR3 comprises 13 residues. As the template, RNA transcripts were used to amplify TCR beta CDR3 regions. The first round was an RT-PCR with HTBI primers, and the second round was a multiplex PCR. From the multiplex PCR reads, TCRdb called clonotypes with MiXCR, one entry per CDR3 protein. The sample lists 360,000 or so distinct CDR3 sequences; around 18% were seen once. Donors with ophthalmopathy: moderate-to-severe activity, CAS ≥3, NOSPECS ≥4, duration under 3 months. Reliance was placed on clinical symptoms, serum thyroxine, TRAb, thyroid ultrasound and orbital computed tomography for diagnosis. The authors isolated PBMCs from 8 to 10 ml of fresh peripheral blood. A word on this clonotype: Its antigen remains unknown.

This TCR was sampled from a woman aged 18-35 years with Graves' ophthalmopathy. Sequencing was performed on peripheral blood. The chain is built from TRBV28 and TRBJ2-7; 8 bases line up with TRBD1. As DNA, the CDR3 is TGTGCCAGCAGTCGGACAGGGCACCACGAGCAGTACTTC. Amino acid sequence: CASSRTGHHEQYF.